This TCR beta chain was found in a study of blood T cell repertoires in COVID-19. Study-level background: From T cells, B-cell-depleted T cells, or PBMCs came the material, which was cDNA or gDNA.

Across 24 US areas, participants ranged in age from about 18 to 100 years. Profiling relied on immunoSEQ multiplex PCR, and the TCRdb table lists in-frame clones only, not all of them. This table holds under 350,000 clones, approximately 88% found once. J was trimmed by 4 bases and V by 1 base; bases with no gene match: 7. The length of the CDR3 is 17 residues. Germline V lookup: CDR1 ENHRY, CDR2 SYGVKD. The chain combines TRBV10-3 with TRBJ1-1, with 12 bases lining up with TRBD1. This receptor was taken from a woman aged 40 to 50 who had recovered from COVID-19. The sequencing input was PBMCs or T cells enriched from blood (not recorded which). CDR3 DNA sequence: TGTGCCATCAGTGAGTGGGACAGGGGGCGTCGGACCACTGAAGCTTTCTTT. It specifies CAISEWDRGRRTTEAFF.